This T cell receptor (beta chain) was profiled in a study of breast tumors, draining lymph nodes, adjacent tissues. With regard to this clonotype: A read error may be the cause here, since a much bigger clone is one base away.

TCRdb called the multiplex PCR reads again in MiXCR, with one record for every CDR3 protein. The sample lists around 230,000 distinct CDR3 sequences, about 34% occurring once. Axillary draining lymph nodes of breast cancer patients supplied the node samples. V dropped 5 bases and J dropped 0 bases, with 14 bases sitting between them. The CDR3 sequence is 15 residues long. Germline-derived CDR1 and CDR2 are MNHEY and SVGEGT. The genes are TRBV6-2 or TRBV6-3 and TRBJ2-7; maybe TRBD1 (6 bases). Sequenced input: axillary lymph node tissue. This TCR came from a female donor with breast cancer. Some clones in this sample may be carry-over from other donors' samples. The CDR3 protein is CASSHKGGPSYEQYF. The CDR3 DNA is TGTGCCAGCAGTCATAAAGGGGGTCCCTCCTACGAGCAGTACTTC.